Only one count was recorded for the clone carrying this TCR beta chain. Antigen: not known. CDR1 LNHDA and CDR2 SQIVND come from the germline V gene (reference sequence). There are 14 residues in the CDR3. V dropped 5 bases and J dropped 0 bases, with 11 bases sitting between them. This entry comes from a study of PD-L1 blockade in urothelial cancer. Study in general: Blood analysis took place 3 weeks (second dose) and 6 weeks after treatment start. When blood samples were assessed, the median T cell count was some 140,000.

Findings and limits, study-wide: Lower pretreatment blood TCR clonality, under the median, predicted better survival, researchers reported.

The assay was immunoSEQ multiplex PCR, and TCRdb's table has in-frame clones only and misses some. The table includes roughly 24,000 clones, 75% to 90% detected once. This clonotype was obtained from a man in his 60s with urothelial cancer. The sequencing here drew on PBMCs, taken around atezolizumab (anti-PD-L1) treatment. The chain carries TRBV19 and TRBJ2-7; tentatively, D is TRBD1 (7 bases). CDR3 nucleotide sequence: TGTGCCAGTAGTCGGCAGGGGGGCTCCTACGAGCAGTACTTC. The encoded protein is CASSRQGGSYEQYF.